This record covers a single T cell receptor (beta chain). Its antigen is unidentified. Generated by immunoSEQ multiplex PCR, the TCRdb table keeps only in-frame clones and is missing some. The data contain 90,000 to 95,000 clones, under 95% of them singletons. The length of the CDR3 is 15 residues. Per the germline V gene, CDR1 is MNHEY and CDR2 is SVGAGI. V gave up 0 bases and J gave up 6 bases, with 15 bases separating them. The sample comes from a study of T cells in localized non-small cell lung cancer. General study results and limits: Without multi-region sequencing, intratumor heterogeneity could not be excluded. T cell clonality was highest in uninvolved adjacent lung, above tumor. Higher adjacent-lung clonality was associated with shorter survival.

The sample in question was PBMCs, obtained before any cancer treatment. The chain combines TRBV6-5 with TRBJ2-7; no clear D gene. This receptor was identified in a woman aged 40-69 years with stage II squamous cell lung carcinoma. The CDR3 DNA follows: TGTGCCAGCAGTTACTCGCTATCTATAGGTTCCGAGCAGTACTTC. Residues: CASSYSLSIGSEQYF.